The clone carrying this TCR beta chain occurred once. Its antigen is unidentified. The sample comes from a study of memory B cells and T cells in multiple sclerosis. The ends were cut back, 0 bases at V and 4 bases at J, with 9 bases in the middle. From germline, CDR1 is LGHNA and CDR2 YSLEER. CDR3 size: 14 residues. Assay used: immunoSEQ multiplex PCR; TCRdb lists only in-frame clones, some missing. The sample holds under 50,000 clones, approximately 80% seen once. Separate sequencing covered autoproliferating (CFSE-dim) and non-proliferating (CFSE-high) T cells from stimulus-free culture. Cultures began with some 52 million CFSE-labeled PBMCs, unstimulated for 7 to 8 days, with replicate wells pooled. Without exogenous stimuli, around 0.49 uM CFSE-labeled PBMCs were cultured serum-free.

This sequence joins TRBV4-3 and TRBJ1-1; D is uncertain. Material: PBMCs from blood kept in culture. The clonotype originates from a human donor with multiple sclerosis. DNA for the CDR3: TGCGCCAGCAGCCAAGAATTGGGTGTCACTGAAGCTTTCTTT. Translation gives CASSQELGVTEAFF.